These 7 T cell receptor beta chains originate from one sample sequenced in a study. Treg sorting used a CD4+CD25+CD127-/low gate. A single record per CDR3 protein comes from TCRdb applying MiXCR to the 5' RACE reads. Of 35,000 to 45,000 distinct CDR3 sequences in the sample, around a fifth were seen once. Sequencing was carried out using Tregs sorted from a lymph node. Receptors were obtained from a female donor with breast cancer.

The chain joins TRBV3-1 to TRBJ2-7; D is uncertain. The CDR3 runs 12 residues. The germline V gene has CDR1 LGHDT and CDR2 YNNKEL (reference sequence). Trimming removed 0 bases at V and 4 bases at J, with 4 bases between. CDR3 in amino acids: CASSQDRYEQYF. CDR3 DNA sequence: TGTGCCAGCAGCCAAGATAGGTACGAGCAGTACTTC.

The V gene is TRBV6-5, the J gene TRBJ2-3; D is possibly TRBD1 (5 bases). From germline, CDR1 is MNHEY and CDR2 SVGAGI. The CDR3 has 15 residues. Trimming took 6 bases from V and 4 from J, leaving 17 bases between them. CDR3 sequence reads: CASSLRQIIADTQYF. The DNA for the CDR3 is TGTGCCAGCAGCTTAAGACAGATTATTGCAGATACGCAGTATTTT.

This clonotype was counted only a few times. This chain uses TRBV7-3 with TRBJ1-5; tentatively, D is TRBD1 (5 bases). CDR3 size: 13 residues. The V end was cut by 5 bases, the J end by 4 bases, with 9 bases between. The germline CDR1 and CDR2 sequences are SGHTA and FQGTGA. The CDR3 region is CASSMGVNQPQHF. The CDR3 DNA reads as TGTGCCAGCAGCATGGGGGTAAATCAGCCCCAGCATTTT.

Concerning this clonotype itself: The germline gene is not matched at one end of the junction; a read error may be the cause. The chain has TRBV13 and TRBJ1-3; D perhaps matches TRBD1 (6 bases). Germline CDR1 and CDR2: PRHDT and FYEKMQ (reference sequence). The CDR3 spans 15 residues. The CDR3 DNA is TGTGCCGGCAGCGCGGGGGCGGCCTCCGGAAACACCATATATTTT. It yields the protein CAGSAGAASGNTIYF.

This clonotype was counted a few times. The chain joins TRBV20-1 to TRBJ1-2, with D uncertain. V was trimmed by 5 bases and J by 6 bases, leaving 10 bases between them. This CDR3 contains 11 residues. In germline, CDR1 is DFQATT, CDR2 SNEGSKA (reference sequence). In nucleotides, the CDR3 is TGCAGTGCTCAGGTTCGCCATGGCTACACCTTC. As protein: CSAQVRHGYTF.

CDR3 in amino acids: CANLQGLAGELNTGELFF. In DNA, the CDR3 is TGTGCCAACTTACAGGGGCTAGCGGGGGAACTGAACACCGGGGAGCTGTTTTTT. This rearrangement joins TRBV4-2 to TRBJ2-2; 10 bases fit TRBD2. This CDR3 has 18 residues. Germline-derived CDR1 and CDR2 are LGHNA and YNFKEQ. V was pared by 10 bases and J by 1 base, with 15 bases of the junction left unmatched.

Concerning this clonotype itself: Since a much larger clone is just one base distant, this may be a read error. V and J are TRBV29-1 and TRBJ2-1; TRBD2 might be the D (6 bases). Looked up from germline, CDR1 is SQVTM and CDR2 is ANQGSEA. This CDR3 comprises 14 residues. The chain's CDR3 is CGVRRGTGVNEQFF. CDR3 nucleotide sequence: TGCGGCGTCAGACGGGGTACGGGAGTCAATGAGCAGTTCTTC.